These 28 T cell receptor beta chains originate from one sample sequenced in a study of cytomegalovirus exposure and HLA in healthy donors. The study ran its PCR with 60 Vbeta and 13 Jbeta primers. Produced via immunoSEQ multiplex PCR; TCRdb's table is partial and in-frame only. Altogether approximately 160,000 clones are present, about three quarters being singletons, with the ten largest covering about 4.3%. The specimen sequenced was PBMCs. The receptors were gathered from a man between 18 and 35 years old in good health and CMV-seropositive.

This clone came up a few times. The rearrangement links TRBV7-8 to TRBJ2-7; D gene uncertain. The CDR3 has 13 amino acids. Trimming cost V 3 bases and J 4 bases, with 10 bases left between them. CDR1 and CDR2 (germline): SGHVS, FQNEAQ. The chain's CDR3 is CASSLGDLYEQYV. The CDR3 nucleotides are TGTGCCAGCAGCTTGGGCGATTTGTACGAGCAGTACGTC.

V is TRBV28 and J is TRBJ1-4; D not certain. This CDR3 contains 14 residues. Germline CDR1 is MDHEN and CDR2 is SYDVKM. The germline V and J ends were trimmed by 2 bases and 5 bases, with 9 bases remaining between them. CDR3 coding DNA: TGTGCCAGCAGTTTAGTTTCGGGAAATGAAAAACTGTTTTTT. It codes for CASSLVSGNEKLFF.

This clone was seen a handful of times. The CDR3 bases are TGTGCCAGCAGCGGATTGACCCGGGGGGCTTTCTTT. It yields the protein CASSGLTRGAFF. This sequence joins TRBV28 and TRBJ1-1; D is possibly TRBD1 (5 bases). Per the germline V gene, CDR1 is MDHEN and CDR2 is SYDVKM. The length of the CDR3 is 12 residues. V was trimmed by 6 bases and J by 11 bases, leaving 16 bases between them. Combining the CDR3 with reference TRBV28 and TRBJ1-1 gives the whole variable domain DVKVTQSSRYLVKRTGEKVFLECVQDMDHENMFWYRQDPGLGLRLIYFSYDVKMKEKGDIPEGYSVSREKKERFSLILESASTNQTSMYLCASSGLTRGAFFGQGTRLTVV.

This chain joins TRBV5-1 and TRBJ2-5, with D possibly TRBD1 on 5 matching bases. The CDR3 totals 13 residues. V lost 0 bases and J 6 bases, leaving 9 bases between the germline ends. In germline, CDR1 is SGHRS, CDR2 YFSETQ. The DNA for the CDR3 is TGCGCCAGCAGCTTGGGGGGCGAAAAGACCCAGTACTTC. Translation: CASSLGGEKTQYF.

This clone has a handful of counts. The chain joins TRBV5-1 to TRBJ1-2; a weak D match, TRBD1 (6 bases). V was pared by 4 bases and J by 4 bases, with 20 bases between. The CDR3 totals 16 residues. Germline lookup yields CDR1 SGHRS and CDR2 YFSETQ. The CDR3 loop reads CASSRAQGPEPYGYTF. CDR3 nucleotides: TGCGCCAGCAGCCGAGCACAGGGCCCAGAACCCTATGGCTACACCTTC. Combining the CDR3 with reference TRBV5-1 and TRBJ1-2 gives the whole variable domain KAGVTQTPRYLIKTRGQQVTLSCSPISGHRSVSWYQQTPGQGLQFLFEYFSETQRNKGNFPGRFSGRQFSNSRSEMNVSTLELGDSALYLCASSRAQGPEPYGYTFGSGTRLTVV.

In this sample, this clone turned up a few times. V usage is TRBV5-6 and J usage is TRBJ2-7; D may be TRBD1 (6 bases). The V and J ends lost 2 bases and 6 bases respectively, with 6 bases between them. The CDR3 totals 11 residues. Germline CDR1 is SGHDT and CDR2 is YYEEEE. CDR3 nucleotides: TGTGCCAGCAGCTTAGGGGGCGAGCAGTACGTC. Amino acid sequence: CASSLGGEQYV.

This clone was found a few times. The chain links TRBV27 to TRBJ1-1; D not resolved. The V and J ends lost 3 bases and 8 bases respectively, with 16 bases between them. In germline, CDR1 is MNHEY, CDR2 SMNVEV (reference sequence). The CDR3 is 14 residues long. CDR3 sequence (DNA): TGTGCCAGCAGTTTCGGCAGTACTAAGCAGGAAGCTTTCTTT. This sequence encodes CASSFGSTKQEAFF.

The rearrangement joins TRBV2 to TRBJ2-1, with 10 bases matching TRBD2. Germline CDR1 and CDR2: SNHLY and FYNNEI. The V and J ends lost 4 bases and 15 bases, in that order; junction bases with no gene match: 12. The CDR3 is made up of 14 amino acids. The DNA for the CDR3 is TGTGCCAGCAGTGTATCGATAGCGGGGGGATTCGGGTTCTTC. Protein sequence: CASSVSIAGGFGFF.

This rearrangement joins TRBV2 to TRBJ1-5; TRBD1 agrees at 7 bases. This CDR3 is built from 15 residues. The V segment lost 5 bases and the J segment 0 bases; nucleotides outside the gene matches: 4. The germline V gene encodes CDR1 SNHLY and CDR2 FYNNEI. The CDR3 nucleotides are TGTGCCAGCAGTCCGGACAGGAATAGCAATCAGCCCCAGCATTTT. The encoded protein is CASSPDRNSNQPQHF.

This chain links TRBV30 with TRBJ2-5, with TRBD1 matching 9 bases. CDR1 and CDR2 (germline): GTSNPN, SVGIG (reference sequence). The V and J ends lost 3 bases and 0 bases, in that order; junction bases with no gene match: 5. This CDR3 comprises 15 residues. Here the CDR3 DNA reads TGTGCCTGGAGGGGGGGACAGGGACACCAAGAGACCCAGTACTTC. Translated: CAWRGGQGHQETQYF.

The rearrangement joins TRBV4-2 to TRBJ1-6; no firm D call. The CDR3 runs to 13 residues. Deletions cut 0 bases from V and 8 bases from J, with 5 bases between. The germline CDR1 and CDR2 sequences are LGHNA and YNFKEQ. Here the CDR3 reads CASSQDVDSPLHF. Written as DNA, the CDR3 is TGTGCCAGCAGCCAAGATGTCGATTCACCCCTCCACTTT.

This sequence joins TRBV2 and TRBJ2-7; TRBD2 aligns across 11 bases. Germline V gene data show CDR1 as SNHLY and CDR2 as FYNNEI. V lost 8 bases and J lost 5; bases outside the gene matches: 5. This CDR3 has 13 residues. The CDR3 spells CASLGLAVHEQYV. The CDR3 DNA sequence: TGTGCCAGCTTGGGACTAGCGGTACACGAGCAGTACGTC.

CDR3 in amino acids: CAWSAGGVYGYTF. The CDR3 DNA follows: TGTGCCTGGAGTGCGGGGGGGGTTTATGGCTACACCTTC. The V call is TRBV30, the J call TRBJ1-2; tentatively, D is TRBD1 (5 bases). V was shortened by 1 base and J by 5 bases, with 11 bases between the two germline ends. The CDR3 sequence is 13 residues long. Germline V gene sequence: CDR1 GTSNPN, CDR2 SVGIG (reference sequence).

The gene calls are TRBV30 and TRBJ1-1; TRBD1 aligns across 10 bases. CDR1 GTSNPN and CDR2 SVGIG come from the germline V gene (reference sequence). The length of the CDR3 is 13 residues. V dropped 4 bases and J dropped 5; count of bases not matched to a gene: 4. CDR3 sequence reads: CAWTPGQGTEAFF. CDR3 DNA sequence: TGTGCCTGGACCCCGGGACAGGGGACTGAAGCTTTCTTT.

The rearrangement uses TRBV29-1 and TRBJ2-1; 11 bases are a match to TRBD2. V was pared by 7 bases and J by 7 bases, with 9 bases of the junction left unmatched. The CDR3 loop spans 14 amino acids. Germline V lookup: CDR1 SQVTM, CDR2 ANQGSEA. The CDR3 coding sequence is TGCAGCGCCGATACTAGCGGGAGTTTAAATGAGCAGTTCTTC. The encoded protein is CSADTSGSLNEQFF.

In this sample, this clone turned up once. The V call is TRBV19, the J call TRBJ2-3; 7 bases align to TRBD1. This CDR3 contains 16 residues. The germline CDR1 and CDR2 sequences are LNHDA and SQIVND (reference sequence). The V segment lost 7 bases and the J segment 1 base; nucleotides outside the gene matches: 11. CDR3 sequence reads: CASTDRELGGTDTQYF. The CDR3 nucleotides read TGTGCCAGTACAGACAGGGAGCTAGGTGGCACAGATACGCAGTATTTT.

The V call is TRBV14, the J call TRBJ1-2; D remains ambiguous. This CDR3 region has 15 residues. Trimming shortened V by 1 base and J by 8 bases, and 17 bases separated the two germline ends. Germline CDR1 is SGHDN and CDR2 is FVKESK. This chain's CDR3 is CASSQVRGGSRGYTF. CDR3 DNA: TGTGCCAGCAGCCAAGTCCGGGGAGGCTCTCGCGGCTACACCTTC. Full variable domain (outside the CDR3, taken from reference TRBV14 and TRBJ1-2): EAGVTQFPSHSVIEKGQTVTLRCDPISGHDNLYWYRRVMGKEIKFLLHFVKESKQDESGMPNNRFLAERTGGTYSTLKVQPAELEDSGVYFCASSQVRGGSRGYTFGSGTRLTVV.

V usage is TRBV14 and J usage is TRBJ1-1; D gene uncertain. The CDR3 is 12 amino acids. V lost 2 bases to trimming and J lost 7 bases, with 8 bases between them. The germline V gene has CDR1 SGHDN and CDR2 FVKESK. CDR3 DNA: TGTGCCAGCAGCCAATTTGGAGATGAAGCTTTCTTT. Translation: CASSQFGDEAFF.

The J gene is TRBJ2-5, the V gene TRBV5-4, with unresolved D. CDR3 length: 15 amino acids. V dropped 1 base and J dropped 3 bases, with 13 bases sitting between them. Germline CDR1 reads SGHNT; CDR2 reads YYREEE (reference sequence). CDR3 amino acids: CASSLIGLDKETQYF. The CDR3, as DNA: TGTGCCAGCAGCTTGATCGGCCTAGATAAAGAGACCCAGTACTTC.

This clone was observed a handful of times. The gene calls are TRBV7-9 and TRBJ1-1, with D possibly TRBD1 on 5 matching bases. The CDR3 is 15 residues long. CDR1 and CDR2 from the germline V gene are SEHNR and FQNEAQ (reference sequence). V was trimmed by 5 bases and J by 1 base, leaving 14 bases between them. The CDR3 region is CASSPRELGNTEAFF. The CDR3, as DNA: TGTGCCAGCAGCCCCAGGGAATTAGGGAACACTGAAGCTTTCTTT.

The gene calls are TRBV6-1 and TRBJ2-3; 13 bases line up with TRBD2. The V gene's germline CDR1 is MNHNS and CDR2 SASEGT. The CDR3 consists of 13 residues. V lost 10 bases and J lost 8; bases outside the gene matches: 6. Here the CDR3 DNA reads TGTGCCACCGGACTAGCGGGAGAGGGTACGCAGTATTTT. Protein: CATGLAGEGTQYF.

The V call is TRBV6-1, the J call TRBJ1-1; possible D gene TRBD1, 5 bases. Trimming took off 2 bases at V and 8 bases at J, with 12 bases between the two ends. The CDR3 runs to 13 residues. Germline loops: CDR1 MNHNS, CDR2 SASEGT. Written as DNA, the CDR3 is TGTGCCAGCAGTGAAATGGGGGGTAGGGAAGCTTTCTTT. It translates to CASSEMGGREAFF.

The CDR3 is CASSYSPQKPQHF. The CDR3 region has the DNA TGTGCCAGCAGTTACTCCCCCCAGAAGCCCCAGCATTTT. The chain carries TRBV6-5 and TRBJ1-5, with unresolved D. V was cut by 0 bases and J by 8 bases, with 8 bases left in between. The CDR3 has 13 residues. Germline V CDR1 and CDR2: MNHEY, SVGAGI.

V is TRBV18 and J is TRBJ1-1; a possible D gene is TRBD1 (5 bases). V gave up 0 bases and J gave up 3 bases, with 11 bases separating them. The CDR3 sequence is 15 residues long. The germline V gene has CDR1 KGHSH and CDR2 LQKENI. The CDR3, as DNA: TGTGCCAGCTCACCACCCCAGGGAGGGTACACTGAAGCTTTCTTT. This gives the protein CASSPPQGGYTEAFF.

This chain links TRBV7-6 with TRBJ2-3; TRBD2 matches 13 bases. V was pared by 6 bases and J by 4 bases, with 4 bases of the junction left unmatched. The CDR3 is 15 residues long. Germline-derived CDR1 and CDR2 are SGHVS and FNYEAQ. The CDR3 DNA reads as TGTGCCAGCAGACAACTAGCGGGGGGGCCAGATACGCAGTATTTT. Encoded protein: CASRQLAGGPDTQYF.

This clone was seen only a few times. Distinct nucleotide sequences in the sample also encode this CDR3. V is TRBV29-1 and J is TRBJ1-1; D gene unclear. Trimming took 6 bases from V and 1 from J, leaving 9 bases between them. The CDR3 is made up of 12 amino acids. Germline CDR1 and CDR2: SQVTM and ANQGSEA. The CDR3 protein is CSVARGNTEAFF. In DNA, the CDR3 is TGCAGCGTAGCTAGAGGGAACACTGAAGCTTTCTTT.

The chain combines TRBV10-3 with TRBJ1-2, with 7 bases matching TRBD1. CDR1 and CDR2 from the germline V gene are ENHRY and SYGVKD. The CDR3 consists of 13 residues. V trimming: 10 bases; J trimming: 1 base; junction bases outside the gene matches: 6. CDR3 sequence: CATGQVLNYGYTF. CDR3 DNA: TGTGCCACCGGACAGGTCCTTAACTATGGCTACACCTTC.

The J gene is TRBJ1-2, the V gene TRBV5-4, with D perhaps TRBD1 (6 bases). The CDR3 consists of 11 residues. Germline V lookup: CDR1 SGHNT, CDR2 YYREEE (reference sequence). V shed 3 bases and J shed 10 bases, with 10 bases lying between them. The CDR3 is CASSSRTAYTF. The DNA for the CDR3 is TGTGCCAGCAGCTCAAGGACAGCCTACACCTTC.